This TCR beta chain was observed in a study of T cell repertoires in cytomegalovirus infection. This clonotype showed up many times. What it binds is unknown. TCRdb reprocessed the reads with MiXCR, giving one entry per CDR3 protein. The repertoire has around 450,000 distinct CDR3 sequences, approximately 11% of them found once; the top ten carry 10%. Study-level findings and limits: Summed frequency of public TCR beta families distinguished CMV carriers with the relevant HLA.

Sequencing used PBMCs. This TCR derives from a human donor in good health (CMV status not recorded). Some clones in this sample may be carry-over from other donors' samples.

CDR3 amino acids: CASSAPSGDTGELFF. The CDR3 bases are TGTGCCAGCAGTGCCCCCAGCGGAGACACCGGGGAGCTGTTTTTT. The chain links TRBV28 to TRBJ2-2; D is perhaps TRBD2 (5 bases). Trimming pared 5 bases from V and 3 bases from J, leaving 13 bases between. Germline loops: CDR1 MDHEN, CDR2 SYDVKM. The CDR3 extends over 15 amino acids.